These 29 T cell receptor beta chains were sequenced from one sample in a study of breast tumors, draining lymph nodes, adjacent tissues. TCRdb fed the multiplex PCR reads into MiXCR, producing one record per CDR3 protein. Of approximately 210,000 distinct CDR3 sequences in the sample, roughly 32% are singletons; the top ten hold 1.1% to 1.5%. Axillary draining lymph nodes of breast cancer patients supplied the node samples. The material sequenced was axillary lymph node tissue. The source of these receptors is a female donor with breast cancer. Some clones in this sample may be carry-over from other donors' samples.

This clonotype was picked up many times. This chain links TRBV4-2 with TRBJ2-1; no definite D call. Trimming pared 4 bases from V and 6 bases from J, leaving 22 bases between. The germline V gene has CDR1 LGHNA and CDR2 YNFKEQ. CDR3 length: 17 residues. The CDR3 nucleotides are TGTGCCAGCAGCCCAACACTTGGCGAAGCGTCTAGCAATGAGCAGTTCTTC. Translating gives CASSPTLGEASSNEQFF.

CDR3 loop: CASRHRGNTEAFF. The CDR3 DNA follows: TGTGCCAGTAGACACAGGGGGAACACTGAAGCTTTCTTT. V gene TRBV19 combines with J gene TRBJ1-1, with 7 positions matching TRBD1. CDR3 length: 13 amino acids. Germline V gene data show CDR1 as LNHDA and CDR2 as SQIVND (reference sequence). The V gene end was trimmed by 6 bases and the J gene end by 1 base; junction bases not matched to a gene: 2.

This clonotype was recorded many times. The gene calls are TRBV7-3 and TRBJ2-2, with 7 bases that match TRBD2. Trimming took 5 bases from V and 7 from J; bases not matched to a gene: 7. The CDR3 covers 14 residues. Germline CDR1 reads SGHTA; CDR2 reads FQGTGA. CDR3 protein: CASSPTSEHGELFF. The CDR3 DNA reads TGTGCCAGCAGCCCAACTAGCGAACACGGGGAGCTGTTTTTT.

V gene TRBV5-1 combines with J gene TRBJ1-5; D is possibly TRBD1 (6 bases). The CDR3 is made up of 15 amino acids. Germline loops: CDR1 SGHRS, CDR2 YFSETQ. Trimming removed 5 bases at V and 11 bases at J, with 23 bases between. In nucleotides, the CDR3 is TGCGCCAGCAGGACAGGCGGGGGGATCCAAGAGACCCAGCATTTT. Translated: CASRTGGGIQETQHF.

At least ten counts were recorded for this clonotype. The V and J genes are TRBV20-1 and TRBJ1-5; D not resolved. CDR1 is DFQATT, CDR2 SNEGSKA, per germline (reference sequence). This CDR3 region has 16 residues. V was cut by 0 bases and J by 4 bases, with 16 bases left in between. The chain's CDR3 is CSARDLGREVNQPQHF. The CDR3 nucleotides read TGCAGTGCTAGAGATCTAGGTAGGGAGGTAAATCAGCCCCAGCATTTT.

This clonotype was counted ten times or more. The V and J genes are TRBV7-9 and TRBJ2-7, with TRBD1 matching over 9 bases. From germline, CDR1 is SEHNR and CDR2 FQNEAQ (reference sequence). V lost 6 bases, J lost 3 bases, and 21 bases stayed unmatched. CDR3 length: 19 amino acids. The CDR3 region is CASRPNIGTGSNRLYEQYF. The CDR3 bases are TGTGCCAGCAGACCAAACATCGGGACAGGGTCGAACCGCCTCTACGAGCAGTACTTC.

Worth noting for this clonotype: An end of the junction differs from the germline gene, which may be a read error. DNA of the CDR3: TGTGTCAGCTATGGACAGGGAGGAGGAGGAGAGACCCAGTACTTC. Translation: CVSYGQGGGGETQYF. The chain joins TRBV2 to TRBJ2-5; TRBD1 matches 8 bases. Germline assignment: CDR1 SNHLY and CDR2 FYNNEI. The CDR3 covers 15 residues.

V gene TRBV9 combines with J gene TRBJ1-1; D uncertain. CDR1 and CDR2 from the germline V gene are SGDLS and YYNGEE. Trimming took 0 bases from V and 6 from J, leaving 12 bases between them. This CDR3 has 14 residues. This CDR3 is CASSVAPSAAEAFF. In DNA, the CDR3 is TGTGCCAGCAGCGTAGCCCCTTCGGCAGCTGAAGCTTTCTTT.

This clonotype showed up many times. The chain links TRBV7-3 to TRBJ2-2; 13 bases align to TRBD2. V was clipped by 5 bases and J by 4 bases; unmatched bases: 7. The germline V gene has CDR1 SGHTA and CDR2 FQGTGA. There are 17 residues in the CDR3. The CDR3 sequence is CASSLSGLAGVTGELFF. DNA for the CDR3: TGTGCCAGCAGCCTTTCTGGACTAGCGGGAGTCACCGGGGAGCTGTTTTTT.

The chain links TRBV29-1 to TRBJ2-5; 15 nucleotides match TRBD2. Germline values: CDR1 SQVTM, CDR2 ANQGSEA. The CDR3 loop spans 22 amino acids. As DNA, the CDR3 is TGCAGTGCTAGAGGGCTTGTAGGGACTAGCGGGAGGAGCCAAATCCTGGGGGAGACCCAGTACTTC. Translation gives CSARGLVGTSGRSQILGETQYF.

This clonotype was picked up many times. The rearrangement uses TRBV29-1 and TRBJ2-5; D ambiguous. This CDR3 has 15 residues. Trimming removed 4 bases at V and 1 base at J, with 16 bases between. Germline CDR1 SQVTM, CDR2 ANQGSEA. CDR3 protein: CSVVSERLPQETQYF. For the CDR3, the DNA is TGCAGCGTTGTATCGGAGCGATTACCCCAAGAGACCCAGTACTTC.

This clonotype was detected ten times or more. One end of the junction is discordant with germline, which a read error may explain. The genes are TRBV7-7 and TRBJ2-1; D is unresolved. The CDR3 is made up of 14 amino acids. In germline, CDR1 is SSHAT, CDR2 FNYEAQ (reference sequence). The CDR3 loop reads CASSLGWTDNEQFF. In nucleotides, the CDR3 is TGTGCTAGCAGCTTAGGGTGGACCGACAATGAGCAGTTCTTC.

Written as DNA, the CDR3 is TGTGCCAGCTATGGACAGGGGGCTAGCGGGAGAAACGAGCAGTACTTC. Its protein is CASYGQGASGRNEQYF. The chain joins TRBV2 to TRBJ2-7; D might be TRBD1 (11 bases). Germline-derived CDR1 and CDR2 are SNHLY and FYNNEI. V was shortened by 8 bases and J by 5 bases, with 25 bases between the two germline ends. This CDR3 is built from 16 residues.

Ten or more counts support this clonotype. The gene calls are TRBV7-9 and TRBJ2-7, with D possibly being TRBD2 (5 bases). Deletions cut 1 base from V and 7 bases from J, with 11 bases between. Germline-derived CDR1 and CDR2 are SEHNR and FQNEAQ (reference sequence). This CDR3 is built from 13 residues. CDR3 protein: CASSLGTFREQYF. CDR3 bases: TGTGCCAGCAGCTTAGGGACTTTCCGGGAGCAGTACTTC.

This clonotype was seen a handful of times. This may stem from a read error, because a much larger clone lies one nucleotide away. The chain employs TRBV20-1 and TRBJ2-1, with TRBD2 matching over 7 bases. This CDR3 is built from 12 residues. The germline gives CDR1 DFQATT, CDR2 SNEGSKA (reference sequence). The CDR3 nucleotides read TGCAGTGCTATAAGGGAGGGTGATGAGCCGTTCTTC. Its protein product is CSAIREGDEPFF.

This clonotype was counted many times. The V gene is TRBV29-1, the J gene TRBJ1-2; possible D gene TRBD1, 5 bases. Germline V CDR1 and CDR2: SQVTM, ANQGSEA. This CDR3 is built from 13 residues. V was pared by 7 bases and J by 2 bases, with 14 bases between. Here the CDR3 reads CSASQELNYGYTF. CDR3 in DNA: TGCAGCGCATCACAGGAACTCAACTATGGCTACACCTTC. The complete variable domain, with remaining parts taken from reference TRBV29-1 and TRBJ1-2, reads SAVISQKPSRDICQRGTSLTIQCQVDSQVTMMFWYRQQPGQSLTLIATANQGSEATYESGFVIDKFPISRPNLTFSTLTVSNMSPEDSSIYLCSASQELNYGYTFGSGTRLTVV.

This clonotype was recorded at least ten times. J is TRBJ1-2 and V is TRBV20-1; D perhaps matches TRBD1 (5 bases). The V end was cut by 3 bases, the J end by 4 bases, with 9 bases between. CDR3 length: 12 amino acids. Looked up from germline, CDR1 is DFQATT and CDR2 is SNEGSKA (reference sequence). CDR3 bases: TGCAGTGCTAGGGGGGGGAGCTATGGCTACACCTTC. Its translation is CSARGGSYGYTF.

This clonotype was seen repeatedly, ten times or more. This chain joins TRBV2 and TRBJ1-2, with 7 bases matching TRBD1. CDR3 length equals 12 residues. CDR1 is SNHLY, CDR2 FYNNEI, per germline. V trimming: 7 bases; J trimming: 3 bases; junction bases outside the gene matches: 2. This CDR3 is CASTTGHYGYTF. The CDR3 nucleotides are TGTGCCAGCACGACAGGGCACTATGGCTACACCTTC.

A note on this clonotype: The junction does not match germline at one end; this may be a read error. The CDR3 DNA sequence: TGTGCTAGCAACTTATCGGGCGCGGGCTACGAGCAGTACTTC. This gives the protein CASNLSGAGYEQYF. The chain couples TRBV11-1 to TRBJ2-7; a weak D match, TRBD2 (5 bases). Germline V gene lookup returns CDR1 SGHAT and CDR2 FQDESV (reference sequence). The CDR3 loop spans 14 amino acids.

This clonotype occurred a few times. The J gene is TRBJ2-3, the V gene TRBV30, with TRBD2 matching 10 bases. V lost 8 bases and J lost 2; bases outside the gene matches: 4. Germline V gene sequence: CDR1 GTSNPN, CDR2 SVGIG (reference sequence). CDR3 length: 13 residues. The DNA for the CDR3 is TGTGCCCGCACTAGCGGGACCACAGATACGCAGTATTTT. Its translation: CARTSGTTDTQYF.

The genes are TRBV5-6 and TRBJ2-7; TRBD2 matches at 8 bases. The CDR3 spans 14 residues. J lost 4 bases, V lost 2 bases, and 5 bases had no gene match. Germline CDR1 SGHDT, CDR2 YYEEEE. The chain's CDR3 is CASSLGTSLYEQYF. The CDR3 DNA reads TGTGCCAGCAGCTTAGGGACTAGTCTGTACGAGCAGTACTTC. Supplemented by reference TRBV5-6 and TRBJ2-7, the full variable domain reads DAGVTQSPTHLIKTRGQQVTLRCSPKSGHDTVSWYQQALGQGPQFIFQYYEEEERQRGNFPDRFSGHQFPNYSSELNVNALLLGDSALYLCASSLGTSLYEQYFGPGTRLTVT.

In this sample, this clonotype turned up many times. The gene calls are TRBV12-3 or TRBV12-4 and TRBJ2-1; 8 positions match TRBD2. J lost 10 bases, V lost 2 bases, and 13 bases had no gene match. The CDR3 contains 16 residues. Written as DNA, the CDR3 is TGTGCCAGCAGTTTATGGGGACTAGACTCATTCGGCGAGCAGTTCTTC. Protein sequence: CASSLWGLDSFGEQFF.

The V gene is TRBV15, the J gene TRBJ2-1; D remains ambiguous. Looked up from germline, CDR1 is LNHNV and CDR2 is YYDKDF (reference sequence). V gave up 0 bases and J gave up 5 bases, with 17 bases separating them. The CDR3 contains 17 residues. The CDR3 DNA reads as TGTGCCACCAGCAGAGATAGTCCCGTGGTCGTAAACAATGAGCAGTTCTTC. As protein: CATSRDSPVVVNNEQFF.

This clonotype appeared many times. CDR3 sequence: CSARGDTDTQYF. CDR3 in DNA: TGCAGTGCTCGCGGGGACACAGATACGCAGTATTTT. The V call is TRBV20-1, the J call TRBJ2-3; tentatively, D is TRBD2 (6 bases). This CDR3 has 12 amino acids. Germline CDR1 DFQATT, CDR2 SNEGSKA (reference sequence). The V and J ends lost 5 bases and 2 bases respectively, with 8 bases between them.

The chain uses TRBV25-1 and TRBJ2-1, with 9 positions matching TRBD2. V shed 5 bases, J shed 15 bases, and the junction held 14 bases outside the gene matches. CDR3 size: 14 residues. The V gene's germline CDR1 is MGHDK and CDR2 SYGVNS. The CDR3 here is CASSTGVLAGELFF. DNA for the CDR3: TGTGCCAGCAGTACAGGGGTGTTAGCGGGAGAGTTGTTCTTC.

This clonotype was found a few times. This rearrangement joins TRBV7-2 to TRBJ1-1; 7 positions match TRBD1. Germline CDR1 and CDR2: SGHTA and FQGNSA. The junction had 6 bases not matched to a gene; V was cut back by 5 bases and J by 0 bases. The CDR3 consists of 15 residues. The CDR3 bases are TGTGCCAGCAGCGCGCAGGGGGGTTTGAACACTGAAGCTTTCTTT. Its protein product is CASSAQGGLNTEAFF.

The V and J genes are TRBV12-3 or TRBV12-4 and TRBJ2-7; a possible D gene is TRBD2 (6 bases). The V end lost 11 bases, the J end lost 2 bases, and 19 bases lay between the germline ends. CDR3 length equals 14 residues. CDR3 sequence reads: CAGTLGGVTYEQYF. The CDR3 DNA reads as TGTGCCGGCACTCTCGGGGGAGTAACCTACGAGCAGTACTTC.

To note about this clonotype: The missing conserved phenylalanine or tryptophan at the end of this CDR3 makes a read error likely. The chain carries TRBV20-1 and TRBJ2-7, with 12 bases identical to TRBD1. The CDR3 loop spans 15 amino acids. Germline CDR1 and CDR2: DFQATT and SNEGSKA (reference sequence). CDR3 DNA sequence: TGCGGTGCTAGAGACCGGGACAGGGGGCTATACGAGCAGTACCTC. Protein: CGARDRDRGLYEQYL.

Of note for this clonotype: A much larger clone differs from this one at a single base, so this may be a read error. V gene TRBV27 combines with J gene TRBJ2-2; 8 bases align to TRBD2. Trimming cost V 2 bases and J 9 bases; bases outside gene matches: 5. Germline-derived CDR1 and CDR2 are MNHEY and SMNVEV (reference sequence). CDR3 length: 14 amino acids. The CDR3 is CASSLRREDRELFF. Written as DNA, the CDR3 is TGTGCCAGCAGTTTAAGGCGGGAGGACAGGGAGCTGTTTTTT.